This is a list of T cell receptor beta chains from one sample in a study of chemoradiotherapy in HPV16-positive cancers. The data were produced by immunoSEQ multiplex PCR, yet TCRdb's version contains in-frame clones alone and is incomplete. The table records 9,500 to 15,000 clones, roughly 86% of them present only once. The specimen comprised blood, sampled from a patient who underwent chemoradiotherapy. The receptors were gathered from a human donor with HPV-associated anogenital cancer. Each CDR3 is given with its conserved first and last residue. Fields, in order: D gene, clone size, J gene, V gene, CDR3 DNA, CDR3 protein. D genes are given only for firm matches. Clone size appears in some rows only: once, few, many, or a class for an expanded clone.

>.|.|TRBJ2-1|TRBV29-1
TGCAGCGTTGTCGGTCAGGGTGTTAACCATGAGCAGTTCTTC
CSVVGQGVNHEQFF
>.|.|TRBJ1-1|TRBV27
TGTGCCAGCGGGAACCGCTTGGAGAACACTGAAGCTTTCTTT
CASGNRLENTEAFF
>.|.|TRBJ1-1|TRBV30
TGTGCCTGGAGTTACCCGACAAGTGGAAACACTGAAGCTTTCTTT
CAWSYPTSGNTEAFF
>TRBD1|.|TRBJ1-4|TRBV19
TGTGCCAGTAGTATCGGGACAGGGGGCGAAAAACTGTTTTTT
CASSIGTGGEKLFF
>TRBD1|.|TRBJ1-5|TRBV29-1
TGCAGCGTTGATAGGCAGGGGGCGTCGAGCAATCAGCCCCAGCATTTT
CSVDRQGASSNQPQHF
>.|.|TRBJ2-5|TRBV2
TGTGCCAGCAGTGTGCGGGGGATGGGGGCAGAGACCCAGTACTTC
CASSVRGMGAETQYF
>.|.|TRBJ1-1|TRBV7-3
TGTGCCAGCAGCTCTTCCGTTGGTACTGAAGCTTTCTTT
CASSSSVGTEAFF
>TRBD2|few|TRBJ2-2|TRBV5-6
TGTGCCAGCAGCGGGACTAGTTCCACCGGGGAGCTGTTTTTT
CASSGTSSTGELFF
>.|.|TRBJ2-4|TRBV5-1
TGCGCCAGCAGCTTCAACCCGGCAGGAGCGGGAAACATTCAGTACTTC
CASSFNPAGAGNIQYF
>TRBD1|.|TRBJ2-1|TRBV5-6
TGTGCCAGCAGCTTTGGACAGGCAACCTACAATGAGCAGTTCTTC
CASSFGQATYNEQFF
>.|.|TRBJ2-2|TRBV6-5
TGTGCCAGCTTACAGGGAACCGGGGAGCTGTTTTTT
CASLQGTGELFF
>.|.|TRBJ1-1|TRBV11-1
TGTGCCAGTCACATGATTGGCAGCATAGAGAACACTGAAGCTTTCTTT
CASHMIGSIENTEAFF
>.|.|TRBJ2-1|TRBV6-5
TGTGCCAGCACGGAGGGCCTTGGTGATGAGCAGTTCTTC
CASTEGLGDEQFF
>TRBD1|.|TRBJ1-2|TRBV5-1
TGCGCCAGCAGCTTGGAAGGACAGGGACCTAACTATGGCTACACCTTC
CASSLEGQGPNYGYTF
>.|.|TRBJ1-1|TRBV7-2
TGTGCCAGCAGCTTAGAATCCCGAGGCTCGAGGCCCACTGAAGCTTTCTTT
CASSLESRGSRPTEAFF
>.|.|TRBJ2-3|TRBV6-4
TGTGCCAGCAGTGACACGGGGGCCCCCACAGATACGCAGTATTTT
CASSDTGAPTDTQYF
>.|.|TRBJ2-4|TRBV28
TGTGCCAGCAGACCGGACACTAATCTAGCCAAAAACATTCAGTACTTC
CASRPDTNLAKNIQYF
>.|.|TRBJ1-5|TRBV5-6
TGTGCCAGCAGCTTTTATTACAGGGCTTCCCAGCCCCAGCATTTT
CASSFYYRASQPQHF
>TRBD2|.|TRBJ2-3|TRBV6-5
TGTGCCAGCAGGAACGGACTAGCAGGAGATACGCAGTATTTT
CASRNGLAGDTQYF
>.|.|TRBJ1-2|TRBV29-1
TGCAGCGCTCGTGCGATGGTCTATGGCTACACCTTC
CSARAMVYGYTF
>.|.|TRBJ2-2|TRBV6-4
TGTGCCAGCCGACGGACAGTAAATGGTGCCGGGGAGCTGTTTTTT
CASRRTVNGAGELFF
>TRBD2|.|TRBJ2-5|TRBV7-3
TGTGCCAGCAGCCCCAGCGGGGGGGCGGGGGAGACCCAGTACTTC
CASSPSGGAGETQYF
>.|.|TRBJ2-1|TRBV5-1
TGCGCCAGCAGCTTGTCACAGCTTAGTGAGCAGTTCTTC
CASSLSQLSEQFF
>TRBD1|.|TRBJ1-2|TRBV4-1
TGCGCCAGCAGCCAAGATCGAGGGACAGGGGATGGCTACACCTTC
CASSQDRGTGDGYTF
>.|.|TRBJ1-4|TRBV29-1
TGCAGCGTCTCTTCTCCGGGGCAGGGGGAAAAACTGTTTTTT
CSVSSPGQGEKLFF